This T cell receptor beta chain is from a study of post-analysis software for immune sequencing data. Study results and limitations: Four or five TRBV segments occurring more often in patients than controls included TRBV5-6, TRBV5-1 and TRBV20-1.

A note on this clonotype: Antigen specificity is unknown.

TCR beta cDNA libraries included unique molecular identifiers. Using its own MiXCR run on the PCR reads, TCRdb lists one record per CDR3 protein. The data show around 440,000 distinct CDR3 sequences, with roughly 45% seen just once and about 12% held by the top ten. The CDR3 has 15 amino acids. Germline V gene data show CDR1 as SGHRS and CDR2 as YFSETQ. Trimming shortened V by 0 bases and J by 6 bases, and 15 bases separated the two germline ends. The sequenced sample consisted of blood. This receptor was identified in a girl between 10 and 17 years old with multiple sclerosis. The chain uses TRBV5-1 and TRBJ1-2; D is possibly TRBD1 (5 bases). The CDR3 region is CASSLEGQGINGYTF. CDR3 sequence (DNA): TGCGCCAGCAGCTTGGAAGGTCAGGGTATAAATGGCTACACCTTC.